Shown below are 25 T cell receptor beta chains from a single sample sequenced in a study of T cell repertoires in cytomegalovirus infection. TCRdb called the reads again in MiXCR, with one record for every CDR3 protein. The repertoire holds about 330,000 distinct CDR3 sequences, with about 35% as singletons. Their cognate antigens are unknown. The sample here was cultured PBMCs, taken from culture after CMV antigen stimulation. The receptors come from a human donor in good health (CMV status not recorded). Some clones in this sample may be carry-over from other donors' samples.

This clonotype was picked up a small number of times. The chain uses TRBV7-9 and TRBJ2-3, with 11 bases identical to TRBD2. The CDR3 loop spans 17 amino acids. Trimming took 5 bases from V and 6 from J; bases not matched to a gene: 13. Germline V gene lookup returns CDR1 SEHNR and CDR2 FQNEAQ (reference sequence). The CDR3 coding sequence is TGTGCCAGCAGCCCCACCTTAGCGGGAGGGCCTATTGATACGCAGTATTTT. It specifies CASSPTLAGGPIDTQYF. Based on the CDR3 plus reference TRBV7-9 and TRBJ2-3, the full variable domain is DTGVSQNPRHKITKRGQNVTFRCDPISEHNRLYWYRQTLGQGPEFLTYFQNEAQLEKSRLLSDRFSAERPKGSFSTLEIQRTEQGDSAMYLCASSPTLAGGPIDTQYFGPGTRLTVL.

This chain joins TRBV7-9 and TRBJ2-1; the match to TRBD2 covers 8 bases. J gave up 2 bases and V 1 base, and 19 bases lay outside the gene matches. In germline, CDR1 is SEHNR, CDR2 FQNEAQ (reference sequence). The CDR3 sequence is 21 residues long. CDR3 loop: CASSLGPTTSALRLAYNEQFF. The CDR3 nucleotides read TGTGCCAGCAGCTTAGGCCCTACGACTAGCGCGCTCCGGTTAGCCTACAATGAGCAGTTCTTC.

The chain has TRBV2 and TRBJ2-7; a weak D match, TRBD1 (6 bases). The germline CDR1 and CDR2 sequences are SNHLY and FYNNEI. The CDR3 covers 15 residues. V was cut by 6 bases and J by 3 bases, with 18 bases left in between. The CDR3 spells CASRTAGENYYEQYF. The CDR3 DNA sequence: TGTGCCAGCAGGACCGCAGGGGAGAACTACTACGAGCAGTACTTC.

The chain couples TRBV18 to TRBJ1-5, with a possible D match to TRBD1 (5 bases). The germline CDR1 and CDR2 sequences are KGHSH and LQKENI. This CDR3 has 15 residues. V was cut by 2 bases and J by 5 bases, with 13 bases left in between. CDR3 DNA: TGTGCCAGCTCACCAGGTGGCAGGGCGGATCAGCCCCAGCATTTT. Amino acids: CASSPGGRADQPQHF.

The sample holds a few counts of this clonotype. CDR3 in DNA: TGTGCCAGCAGCCGGGACAGGGCGGCTGAAGCTTTCTTT. This sequence encodes CASSRDRAAEAFF. This chain links TRBV3-1 with TRBJ1-1; 9 bases fit TRBD1. Germline V lookup: CDR1 LGHDT, CDR2 YNNKEL (reference sequence). The CDR3 spans 13 residues. Trimming took 4 bases from V and 6 from J; bases not matched to a gene: 3.

This clonotype was observed many times. This chain uses TRBV7-8 with TRBJ2-7; no definite D call. This CDR3 is built from 15 residues. CDR1 and CDR2 from the germline V gene are SGHVS and FQNEAQ. Trimming left V 1 base short and J 4 bases short, with 14 bases between. The CDR3 region has the DNA TGTGCCAGCAGCTTAGATCTAGTCTCGACATACGAGCAGTACGTC. Its protein is CASSLDLVSTYEQYV.

The chain carries TRBV18 and TRBJ1-1, with D unresolved. Germline CDR1 reads KGHSH; CDR2 reads LQKENI. V was pared by 3 bases and J by 0 bases, with 8 bases between. CDR3 length equals 14 residues. CDR3 region: CASSPGRVNTEAFF. The CDR3 DNA follows: TGTGCCAGCTCACCCGGGAGGGTGAACACTGAAGCTTTCTTT.

In its sample, this clonotype was seen a few times. The V and J genes are TRBV27 and TRBJ2-5; D perhaps matches TRBD1 (5 bases). CDR3 length: 13 amino acids. The V end was cut by 4 bases, the J end by 5 bases, with 11 bases between. The germline V gene encodes CDR1 MNHEY and CDR2 SMNVEV (reference sequence). For the CDR3, the DNA is TGTGCCAGCAGTTCCCAGGGATGGGAGACCCAGTACTTC. Its protein product is CASSSQGWETQYF.

The sample holds a few counts of this clonotype. The chain recombines TRBV5-1 with TRBJ2-5, with 9 bases that match TRBD1. Trimming cost V 2 bases and J 5 bases; bases outside gene matches: 10. Germline CDR1 reads SGHRS; CDR2 reads YFSETQ. CDR3 size: 16 residues. For the CDR3, the DNA is TGCGCCAGCAGCTTACGCTCCGGGACAGGGATGGAGACCCAGTACTTC. Protein product: CASSLRSGTGMETQYF.

This clonotype was counted only a few times. The chain carries TRBV4-3 and TRBJ2-6; perhaps TRBD2 as D (6 bases). The CDR3 spans 15 residues. V dropped 4 bases and J dropped 9 bases, with 16 bases sitting between them. Germline V gene sequence: CDR1 LGHNA, CDR2 YSLEER. CDR3 in amino acids: CASSRDSGLLNVLTF. The CDR3 DNA sequence: TGCGCCAGCAGCCGAGACAGCGGGCTACTCAACGTCCTGACTTTC.

The genes are TRBV19 and TRBJ2-6, with a weak D call TRBD2 (5 bases). The CDR3 loop spans 17 amino acids. Trimming stripped 4 bases from V and 0 bases from J, with 13 bases between. Per germline, CDR1 LNHDA and CDR2 SQIVND (reference sequence). CDR3 loop: CASSREEGVSGANVLTF. CDR3 bases: TGTGCCAGTAGTAGGGAAGAGGGAGTCTCTGGGGCCAACGTCCTGACTTTC.

This clonotype was detected a few times. The chain recombines TRBV19 with TRBJ2-1; D remains ambiguous. V shed 7 bases and J shed 8 bases, with 21 bases lying between them. There are 15 residues in the CDR3. Looked up from germline, CDR1 is LNHDA and CDR2 is SQIVND (reference sequence). The CDR3 sequence: CASTSSGNNWHEQFF. CDR3 DNA sequence: TGTGCCAGTACCTCCTCTGGGAATAACTGGCATGAGCAGTTCTTC.

The gene calls are TRBV6-1 and TRBJ1-3; tentative D call: TRBD1 (6 bases). The germline V gene encodes CDR1 MNHNS and CDR2 SASEGT. This CDR3 contains 15 residues. V lost 4 bases and J lost 3, with 13 bases in between. CDR3 residues: CASSAQQGGGNTIYF. CDR3 sequence (DNA): TGTGCCAGCAGTGCTCAACAGGGAGGTGGAAACACCATATATTTT.

V usage is TRBV7-2 and J usage is TRBJ1-1; 8 bases map to TRBD1. The V gene's germline CDR1 is SGHTA and CDR2 FQGNSA. V trimming: 5 bases; J trimming: 4 bases; junction bases outside the gene matches: 9. This CDR3 has 15 residues. The CDR3 nucleotides are TGTGCCAGCAGCCCCCAGGGGGCGCATTCCACTGAAGCTTTCTTT. It yields the protein CASSPQGAHSTEAFF.

The chain has TRBV29-1 and TRBJ2-1; the D is unclear. Germline V gene data show CDR1 as SQVTM and CDR2 as ANQGSEA. The ends were cut back, 3 bases at V and 0 bases at J, with 12 bases in the middle. The CDR3 is 15 residues long. The CDR3 DNA sequence: TGCAGCGTTGATCTGGCGGAACGCTCCTACAATGAGCAGTTCTTC. Protein: CSVDLAERSYNEQFF.

The genes are TRBV5-4 and TRBJ2-5; TRBD2 aligns across 10 bases. Trimming removed 6 bases from V and 5 bases from J; junction bases left unmatched: 4. This CDR3 has 13 residues. From germline, CDR1 is SGHNT and CDR2 YYREEE (reference sequence). In DNA, the CDR3 is TGTGCCAGCACCCTAGCGGGAGTGGAGACCCAGTACTTC. It yields the protein CASTLAGVETQYF.

V and J are TRBV6-8 and TRBJ2-7, with D possibly TRBD2 on 6 matching bases. Germline assignment: CDR1 MNHGY and CDR2 SAAAGT. V was shortened by 4 bases and J by 2 bases, with 18 bases between the two germline ends. The CDR3 has 16 residues. In DNA, the CDR3 is TGTGCCAGCAGTTTTTGGGACTCGCCACGTACCTACGAGCAGTACTTC. Translation gives CASSFWDSPRTYEQYF.

This clonotype appeared a few times. V and J are TRBV4-1 and TRBJ2-4, with 9 nucleotides matching TRBD2. This CDR3 has 16 residues. Germline V gene sequence: CDR1 MGHRA, CDR2 YSYEKL. The trim removed 0 bases at V and 0 bases at J, leaving 0 bases unmatched. The CDR3 region has the DNA TGCGCCAGCAGCCAAGAACTAGCGGGAGCCAAAAACATTCAGTACTTC. Translating it yields CASSQELAGAKNIQYF.

The rearrangement links TRBV28 to TRBJ1-4; 7 nucleotides align to TRBD1. CDR1 and CDR2 from the germline V gene are MDHEN and SYDVKM. Trimming cost V 1 base and J 8 bases; bases outside gene matches: 10. The CDR3 is 16 amino acids. CDR3 nucleotide sequence: TGTGCCAGCAGTTTATCCGACAGGGTTTACGTAGAAAAACTGTTTTTT. Protein sequence: CASSLSDRVYVEKLFF.

The gene calls are TRBV29-1 and TRBJ2-1, with D unclear. Trimming took 5 bases from V and 0 from J, leaving 5 bases between them. The germline gives CDR1 SQVTM, CDR2 ANQGSEA. The CDR3 contains 12 residues. CDR3 in DNA: TGCAGCGTTTTCCGCTCCTACAATGAGCAGTTCTTC. Residues: CSVFRSYNEQFF.

The chain carries TRBV28 and TRBJ1-1; D may be TRBD1 (5 bases). The CDR3 spans 12 residues. CDR1 and CDR2 from the germline V gene are MDHEN and SYDVKM. Trimming removed 3 bases from V and 11 bases from J, with 13 bases in between. Here the CDR3 reads CASSLVWGGAFF. The CDR3 DNA follows: TGTGCCAGCAGTTTGGTGTGGGGGGGGGCTTTCTTT. Variable domain in full (rest from reference TRBV28 and TRBJ1-1): DVKVTQSSRYLVKRTGEKVFLECVQDMDHENMFWYRQDPGLGLRLIYFSYDVKMKEKGDIPEGYSVSREKKERFSLILESASTNQTSMYLCASSLVWGGAFFGQGTRLTVV.

This clonotype was detected a few times. The rearrangement joins TRBV6-1 to TRBJ2-4; a possible D gene is TRBD2 (5 bases). Germline assignment: CDR1 MNHNS and CDR2 SASEGT. Trimming took off 4 bases at V and 0 bases at J, with 16 bases between the two ends. This CDR3 has 17 residues. DNA for the CDR3: TGTGCCAGCAGTGTCTCCCGGGGTTTAGTAGCCAAAAACATTCAGTACTTC. Protein: CASSVSRGLVAKNIQYF.

This sequence joins TRBV12-3 or TRBV12-4 and TRBJ2-2; D is tentatively TRBD1 or TRBD2 (5 bases each). The length of the CDR3 is 14 residues. Trimming shortened V by 4 bases and J by 4 bases, and 10 bases separated the two germline ends. Written as DNA, the CDR3 is TGTGCCAGCAGTTCCGGGGCAACCACCGGGGAGCTGTTTTTT. It translates to CASSSGATTGELFF.

This clonotype turned up a few times. This chain links TRBV7-2 with TRBJ2-1, with 7 bases that match TRBD2. The CDR3 consists of 15 residues. Losses at the gene ends were 5 bases for V and 1 base for J; bases not matched to a gene: 5. Looked up from germline, CDR1 is SGHTA and CDR2 is FQGNSA. This chain's CDR3 is CASSPGTTSYNEQFF. The CDR3 DNA sequence: TGTGCCAGCAGCCCCGGGACTACGTCCTACAATGAGCAGTTCTTC. Complete variable domain (other parts from reference TRBV7-2 and TRBJ2-1): GAGVSQSPSNKVTEKGKDVELRCDPISGHTALYWYRQSLGQGLEFLIYFQGNSAPDKSGLPSDRFSAERTGGSVSTLTIQRTQQEDSAVYLCASSPGTTSYNEQFFGPGTRLTVL.

Many counts were recorded for this clonotype. The chain uses TRBV7-2 and TRBJ1-4; 10 bases line up with TRBD1. The trim removed 3 bases at V and 5 bases at J, leaving 0 bases unmatched. The CDR3 runs 14 residues. The germline V gene encodes CDR1 SGHTA and CDR2 FQGNSA. The chain's CDR3 is CASSLDRGNEKLFF. The CDR3 nucleotides read TGTGCCAGCAGCTTGGACAGGGGGAATGAAAAACTGTTTTTT.